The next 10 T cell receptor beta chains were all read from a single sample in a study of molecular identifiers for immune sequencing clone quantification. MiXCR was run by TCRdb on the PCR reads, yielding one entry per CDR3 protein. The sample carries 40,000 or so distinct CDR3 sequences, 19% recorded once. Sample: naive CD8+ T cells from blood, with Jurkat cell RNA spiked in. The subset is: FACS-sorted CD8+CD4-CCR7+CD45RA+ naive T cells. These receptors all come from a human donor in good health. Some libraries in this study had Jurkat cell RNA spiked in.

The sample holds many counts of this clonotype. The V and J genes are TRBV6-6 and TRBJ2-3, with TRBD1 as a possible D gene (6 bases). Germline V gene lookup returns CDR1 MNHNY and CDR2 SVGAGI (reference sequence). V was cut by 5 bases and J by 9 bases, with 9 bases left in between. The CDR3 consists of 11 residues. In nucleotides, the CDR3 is TGTGCCAGCAGTACAGGGTCAACGCAGTATTTT. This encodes CASSTGSTQYF.

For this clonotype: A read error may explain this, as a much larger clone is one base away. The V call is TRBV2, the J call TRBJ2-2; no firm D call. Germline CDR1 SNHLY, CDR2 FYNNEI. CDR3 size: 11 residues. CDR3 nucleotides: TGTGCCGGCAGTGAGACGGAGCCCATAATTTTT. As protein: CAGSETEPIIF.

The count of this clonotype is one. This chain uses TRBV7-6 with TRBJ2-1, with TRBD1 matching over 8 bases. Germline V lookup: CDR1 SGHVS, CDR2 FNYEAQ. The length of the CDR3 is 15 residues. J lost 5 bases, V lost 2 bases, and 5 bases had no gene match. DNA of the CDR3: TGTGCCAGCAGCTTATTTGGACAGGGAGACAATGAGCAGTTCTTC. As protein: CASSLFGQGDNEQFF.

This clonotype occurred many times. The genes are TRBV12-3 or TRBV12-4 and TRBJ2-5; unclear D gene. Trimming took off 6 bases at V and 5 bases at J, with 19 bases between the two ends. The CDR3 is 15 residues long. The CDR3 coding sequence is TGTGCCAGCAGCCGGACGACGGTGTCATCCGAGACCCAGTACTTC. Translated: CASSRTTVSSETQYF.

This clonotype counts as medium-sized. CDR3 in DNA: TGCAGCGTTGTTGGACAGGGGACAGATACGCAGTATTTT. This gives the protein CSVVGQGTDTQYF. This rearrangement joins TRBV29-1 to TRBJ2-3; 9 nucleotides match TRBD1. Germline values: CDR1 SQVTM, CDR2 ANQGSEA. V dropped 4 bases and J dropped 3; count of bases not matched to a gene: 2. This CDR3 is built from 13 residues.

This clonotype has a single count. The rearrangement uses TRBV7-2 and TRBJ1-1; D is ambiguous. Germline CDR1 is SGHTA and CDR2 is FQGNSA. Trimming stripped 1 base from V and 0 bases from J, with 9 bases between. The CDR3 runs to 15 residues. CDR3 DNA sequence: TGTGCCAGCAGCTTAGGCCGTCTTATGAACACTGAAGCTTTCTTT. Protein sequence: CASSLGRLMNTEAFF.

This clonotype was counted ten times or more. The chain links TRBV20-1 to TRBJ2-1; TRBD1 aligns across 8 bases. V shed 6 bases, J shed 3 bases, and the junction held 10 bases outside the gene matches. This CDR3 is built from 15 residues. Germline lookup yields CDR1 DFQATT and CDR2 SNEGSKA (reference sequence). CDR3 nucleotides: TGCAGTGCCTCACCTCAACAGGGGGACTACAATGAGCAGTTCTTC. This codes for CSASPQQGDYNEQFF.

CDR3 loop: CASSQSGTSGSQTQYF. The CDR3 DNA reads as TGCGCCAGCAGCCAATCCGGTACTAGCGGGAGTCAGACCCAGTACTTC. This rearrangement joins TRBV5-1 to TRBJ2-5; the match to TRBD2 covers 11 bases. Trimming removed 4 bases from V and 6 bases from J; junction bases left unmatched: 11. The CDR3 consists of 16 residues. Germline V CDR1 and CDR2: SGHRS, YFSETQ. The full variable domain, in which reference TRBV5-1 and TRBJ2-5 provide the parts outside the CDR3, is KAGVTQTPRYLIKTRGQQVTLSCSPISGHRSVSWYQQTPGQGLQFLFEYFSETQRNKGNFPGRFSGRQFSNSRSEMNVSTLELGDSALYLCASSQSGTSGSQTQYFGPGTRLLVL.

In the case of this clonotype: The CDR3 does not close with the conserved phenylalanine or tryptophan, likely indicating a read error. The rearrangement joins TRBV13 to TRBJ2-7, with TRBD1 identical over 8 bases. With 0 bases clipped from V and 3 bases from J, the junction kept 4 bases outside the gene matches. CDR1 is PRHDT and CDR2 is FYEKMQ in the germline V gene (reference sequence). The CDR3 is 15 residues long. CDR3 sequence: CASSLGQGAFYEQYY. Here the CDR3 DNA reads TGTGCCAGCAGCTTAGGCCAGGGGGCGTTCTACGAGCAGTACTAC.

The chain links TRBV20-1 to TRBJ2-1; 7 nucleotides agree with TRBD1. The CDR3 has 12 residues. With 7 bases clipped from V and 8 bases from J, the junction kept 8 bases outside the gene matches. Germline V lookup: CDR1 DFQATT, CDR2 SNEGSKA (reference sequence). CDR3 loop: CSVRQGVDEQFF. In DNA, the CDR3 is TGCAGTGTCCGTCAGGGGGTAGATGAGCAGTTCTTC.